The next 16 T cell receptor beta chains were all read from a single sample in a study of control samples from healthy donors and cancer patients. Profiled with immunoSEQ multiplex PCR; TCRdb holds only in-frame clones, not every one. The sample has roughly 130,000 clones; 88% are singletons. Sequences were obtained from blood. The receptor set was obtained from a man in his fifties in good health.

The chain employs TRBV30 and TRBJ2-3; a weak D match, TRBD1 (6 bases). This CDR3 comprises 14 residues. Per the germline V gene, CDR1 is GTSNPN and CDR2 is SVGIG (reference sequence). Trimming removed 5 bases at V and 0 bases at J, with 12 bases between. Written as DNA, the CDR3 is TGTGCCTGGTTCGGGACAAAGAGCACAGATACGCAGTATTTT. Translated, it gives CAWFGTKSTDTQYF.

The V gene is TRBV19, the J gene TRBJ2-5, with TRBD2 as a possible D gene (6 bases). V was cut by 3 bases and J by 5 bases, with 7 bases left in between. This CDR3 comprises 12 residues. Germline CDR1 and CDR2: LNHDA and SQIVND (reference sequence). The CDR3 is CASSMEGETQYF. CDR3 nucleotides: TGTGCCAGTAGTATGGAGGGGGAGACCCAGTACTTC.

This clone turned up a few times. CDR3 DNA sequence: TGTGCCAGCAGTTTCGGGTCCACTGAAGCTTTCTTT. This sequence encodes CASSFGSTEAFF. The genes are TRBV12-3 or TRBV12-4 and TRBJ1-1, with D unclear. Trimming shortened V by 3 bases and J by 4 bases, and 6 bases separated the two germline ends. The CDR3 runs to 12 residues.

The chain combines TRBV15 with TRBJ1-6; D gene ambiguous. Trimming removed 6 bases from V and 5 bases from J, with 14 bases in between. The germline V gene has CDR1 LNHNV and CDR2 YYDKDF (reference sequence). The CDR3 totals 15 residues. The CDR3 DNA follows: TGTGCCACCAGGACGAGACGGGAGAATAATTCACCCCTCCACTTT. This sequence encodes CATRTRRENNSPLHF.

The rearrangement links TRBV5-5 to TRBJ2-6, with D tentatively TRBD2 (8 bases). V was shortened by 4 bases and J by 0 bases, with 17 bases between the two germline ends. CDR3 length: 18 amino acids. Germline values: CDR1 SGHKS, CDR2 YYEKEE (reference sequence). The CDR3 nucleotides read TGTGCCAGCAGCCCCGGGGGGGACAGAAGCTCTGGGGCCAACGTCCTGACTTTC. Protein product: CASSPGGDRSSGANVLTF. Supplemented by reference TRBV5-5 and TRBJ2-6, the full variable domain reads DAGVTQSPTHLIKTRGQQVTLRCSPISGHKSVSWYQQVLGQGPQFIFQYYEKEERGRGNFPDRFSARQFPNYSSELNVNALLLGDSALYLCASSPGGDRSSGANVLTFGAGSRLTVL.

The V call is TRBV14, the J call TRBJ1-1; D gene uncertain. The germline CDR1 and CDR2 sequences are SGHDN and FVKESK. The CDR3 extends over 13 amino acids. V lost 4 bases and J lost 1, with 7 bases in between. This CDR3 is CASSPLRNTEAFF. DNA of the CDR3: TGTGCCAGCAGCCCCCTCCGGAACACTGAAGCTTTCTTT.

CDR3 nucleotide sequence: TGTGCCAGCAGCGTATGGACAGGGAACAATGAGCAGTTCTTC. Protein sequence: CASSVWTGNNEQFF. This chain links TRBV9 with TRBJ2-1, with 8 bases that match TRBD1. The germline V gene has CDR1 SGDLS and CDR2 YYNGEE. This CDR3 has 14 amino acids. With 1 base clipped from V and 5 bases from J, the junction kept 2 bases outside the gene matches.

This chain connects TRBV9 to TRBJ2-7; the match to TRBD1 covers 9 bases. The germline gives CDR1 SGDLS, CDR2 YYNGEE. V dropped 4 bases and J dropped 1; count of bases not matched to a gene: 6. CDR3 length: 15 residues. CDR3 in DNA: TGTGCCAGCAGCCCACGGACAGGGGATTCCTACGAGCAGTACTTC. It codes for CASSPRTGDSYEQYF.

CDR3 nucleotide sequence: TGCGCCAGCAGCCAAGGGGGGACAGGGGCTTATGGCTACACCTTC. Protein sequence: CASSQGGTGAYGYTF. V is TRBV4-1 and J is TRBJ1-2; 10 bases fit TRBD1. CDR1 MGHRA and CDR2 YSYEKL come from the germline V gene. Germline trimming cut 1 base from V and 5 bases from J; bases unmatched to any gene: 4. The CDR3 spans 15 residues.

This rearrangement joins TRBV6-2 or TRBV6-3 to TRBJ2-5; 8 positions agree with TRBD2. Germline CDR1 reads MNHEY; CDR2 reads SVGEGT. CDR3 length: 15 residues. The V and J ends lost 4 bases and 5 bases, in that order; junction bases with no gene match: 9. The CDR3 bases are TGTGCCAGCAGTTTGGGACTAGTAGTCGTGGAGACCCAGTACTTC. Translation gives CASSLGLVVVETQYF.

This clone was counted between two and nine times. This chain's CDR3 is CASSDPRDRLSYEQYF. CDR3 nucleotides: TGTGCCAGCAGTGACCCCCGGGACAGGCTGTCCTACGAGCAGTACTTC. The V and J genes are TRBV6-1 and TRBJ2-7; TRBD1 aligns across 8 bases. The germline V gene has CDR1 MNHNS and CDR2 SASEGT. Unmatched junction bases numbered 8, after V lost 3 bases and J lost 1 base. CDR3 length: 16 amino acids.

Only one count was recorded for this clone. The chain joins TRBV29-1 to TRBJ2-1, with D unresolved. The germline CDR1 and CDR2 sequences are SQVTM and ANQGSEA. This CDR3 region has 13 residues. V shed 8 bases and J shed 2 bases, with 13 bases lying between them. The CDR3 region is CSTRTQTYNEQFF. CDR3 sequence (DNA): TGCAGCACCCGTACACAAACCTACAATGAGCAGTTCTTC.

The J gene is TRBJ2-1, the V gene TRBV6-5; the D is unclear. This CDR3 comprises 13 residues. CDR1 and CDR2 from the germline V gene are MNHEY and SVGAGI. Trimming removed 6 bases from V and 5 bases from J, with 11 bases in between. This chain's CDR3 is CASSDTGNNEQFF. Written as DNA, the CDR3 is TGTGCCAGCAGCGACACCGGCAACAATGAGCAGTTCTTC.

This chain connects TRBV11-3 to TRBJ1-2; D is unclear. Germline values: CDR1 SGHNT, CDR2 YENEEA. V was shortened by 6 bases and J by 1 base, with 9 bases between the two germline ends. This CDR3 is built from 13 residues. The DNA for the CDR3 is TGTGCCAGCAGTGAAGGGAATAACTATGGCTACACCTTC. Translation: CASSEGNNYGYTF.

This rearrangement joins TRBV10-2 to TRBJ2-7; D remains unclear. Germline V lookup: CDR1 WSHSY, CDR2 SAAADI. V was pared by 6 bases and J by 1 base, with 10 bases between. The CDR3 covers 13 residues. CDR3 nucleotides: TGCGCCAGCAGCGGGCTGCTATCCTACGAGCAGTACTTC. Amino acid sequence: CASSGLLSYEQYF.

The V and J genes are TRBV9 and TRBJ2-2; D remains unclear. The CDR3 sequence is 14 residues long. Germline loops: CDR1 SGDLS, CDR2 YYNGEE. V dropped 2 bases and J dropped 0 bases, with 5 bases sitting between them. DNA for the CDR3: TGTGCCAGCAGCGTGCGCGCGAACACCGGGGAGCTGTTTTTT. Amino acids: CASSVRANTGELFF.